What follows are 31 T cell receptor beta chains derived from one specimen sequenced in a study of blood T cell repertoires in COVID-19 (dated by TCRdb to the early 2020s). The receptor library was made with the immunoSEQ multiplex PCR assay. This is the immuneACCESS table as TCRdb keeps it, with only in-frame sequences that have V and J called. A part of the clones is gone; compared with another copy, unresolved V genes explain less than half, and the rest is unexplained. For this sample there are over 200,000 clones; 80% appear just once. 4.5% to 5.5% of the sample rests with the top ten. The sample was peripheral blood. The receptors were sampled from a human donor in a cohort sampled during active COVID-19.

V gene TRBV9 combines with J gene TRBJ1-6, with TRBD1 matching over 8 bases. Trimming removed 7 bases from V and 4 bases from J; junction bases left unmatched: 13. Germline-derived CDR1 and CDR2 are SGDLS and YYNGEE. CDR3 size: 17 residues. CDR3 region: CASSPRSGTGYNSPLHF. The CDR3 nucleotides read TGTGCCAGCTCCCCTCGTTCGGGGACAGGTTATAATTCACCCCTCCACTTT.

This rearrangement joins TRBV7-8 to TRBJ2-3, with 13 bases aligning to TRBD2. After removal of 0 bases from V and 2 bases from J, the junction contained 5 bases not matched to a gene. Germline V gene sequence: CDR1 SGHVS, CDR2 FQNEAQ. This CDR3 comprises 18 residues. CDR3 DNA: TGTGCCAGCAGCTTAGCCCTGGGACTAGCGGGATTCACAGATACGCAGTATTTT. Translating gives CASSLALGLAGFTDTQYF.

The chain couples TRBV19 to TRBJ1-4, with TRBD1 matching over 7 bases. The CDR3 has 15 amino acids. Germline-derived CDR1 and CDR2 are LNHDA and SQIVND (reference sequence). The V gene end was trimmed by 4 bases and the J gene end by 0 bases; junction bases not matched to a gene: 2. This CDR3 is CASSSGTATNEKLFF. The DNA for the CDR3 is TGTGCCAGTAGTAGTGGGACAGCAACTAATGAAAAACTGTTTTTT.

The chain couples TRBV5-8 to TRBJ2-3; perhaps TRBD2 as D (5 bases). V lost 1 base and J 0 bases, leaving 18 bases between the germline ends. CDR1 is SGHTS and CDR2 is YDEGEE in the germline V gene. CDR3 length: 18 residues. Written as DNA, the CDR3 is TGTGCCAGCAGCTTGAAACGGGGTCCAGCCCCTAGCACAGATACGCAGTATTTT. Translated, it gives CASSLKRGPAPSTDTQYF.

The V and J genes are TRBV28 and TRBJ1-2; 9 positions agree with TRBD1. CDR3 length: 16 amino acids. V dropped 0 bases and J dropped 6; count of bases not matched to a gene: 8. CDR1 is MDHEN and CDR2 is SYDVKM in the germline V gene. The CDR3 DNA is TGTGCCAGCAGTTTATGGGCCCCGGACAGGGGCCATGGCTACACCTTC. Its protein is CASSLWAPDRGHGYTF.

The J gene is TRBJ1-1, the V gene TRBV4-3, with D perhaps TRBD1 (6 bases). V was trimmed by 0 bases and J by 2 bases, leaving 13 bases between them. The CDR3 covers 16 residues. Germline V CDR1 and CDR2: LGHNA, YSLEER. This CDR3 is CASSQDFRTANTEAFF. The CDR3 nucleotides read TGCGCCAGCAGCCAAGATTTCCGGACAGCTAACACTGAAGCTTTCTTT.

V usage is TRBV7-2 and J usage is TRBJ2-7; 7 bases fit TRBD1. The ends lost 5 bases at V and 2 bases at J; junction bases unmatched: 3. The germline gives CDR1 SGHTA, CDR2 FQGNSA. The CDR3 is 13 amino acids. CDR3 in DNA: TGTGCCAGCAGCCGGGACAGACCCTACGAGCAGTACTTC. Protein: CASSRDRPYEQYF.

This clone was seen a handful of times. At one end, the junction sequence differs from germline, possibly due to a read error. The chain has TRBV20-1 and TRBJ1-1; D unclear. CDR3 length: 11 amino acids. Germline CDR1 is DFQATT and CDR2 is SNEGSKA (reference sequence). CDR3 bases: TGCAGACCTACCTCGAACGCTGAAGCTTTCTTT. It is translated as CRPTSNAEAFF.

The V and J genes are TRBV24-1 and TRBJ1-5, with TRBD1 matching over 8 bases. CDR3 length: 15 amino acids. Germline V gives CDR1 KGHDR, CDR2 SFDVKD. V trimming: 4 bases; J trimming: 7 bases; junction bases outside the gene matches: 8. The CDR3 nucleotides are TGTGCCACCAGTGAGTCCGGGACAGGCCTCCAGCCCCAGCATTTT. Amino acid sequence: CATSESGTGLQPQHF.

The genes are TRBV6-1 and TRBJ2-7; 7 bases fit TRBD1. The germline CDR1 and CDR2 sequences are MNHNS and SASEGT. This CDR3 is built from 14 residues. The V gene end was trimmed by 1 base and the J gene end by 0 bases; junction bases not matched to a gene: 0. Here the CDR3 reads CASSEGDSSYEQYF. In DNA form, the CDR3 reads TGTGCCAGCAGTGAAGGGGACAGCTCCTACGAGCAGTACTTC.

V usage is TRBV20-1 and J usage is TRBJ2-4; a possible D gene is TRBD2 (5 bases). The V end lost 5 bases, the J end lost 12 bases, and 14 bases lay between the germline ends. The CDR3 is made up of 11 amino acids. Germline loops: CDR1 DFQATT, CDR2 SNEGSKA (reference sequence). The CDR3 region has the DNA TGCAGTGCTGGGAACCGGGAAACTCAGTACTTC. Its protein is CSAGNRETQYF.

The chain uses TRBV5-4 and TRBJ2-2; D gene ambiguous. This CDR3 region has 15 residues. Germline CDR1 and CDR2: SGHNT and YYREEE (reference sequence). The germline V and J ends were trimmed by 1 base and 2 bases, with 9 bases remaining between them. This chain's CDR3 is CASSLKELNTGELFF. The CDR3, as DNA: TGTGCCAGCAGCTTGAAAGAACTTAACACCGGGGAGCTGTTTTTT.

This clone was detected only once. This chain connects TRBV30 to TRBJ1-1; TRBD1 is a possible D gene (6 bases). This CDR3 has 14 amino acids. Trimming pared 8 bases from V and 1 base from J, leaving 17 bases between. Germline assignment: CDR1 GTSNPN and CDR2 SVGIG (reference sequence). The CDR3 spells CAHTPGAGNTEAFF. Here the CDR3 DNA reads TGTGCCCACACCCCAGGGGCAGGGAACACTGAAGCTTTCTTT.

DNA for the CDR3: TGCGCCAGCAGCTTGGGGGCGGGAGGGCCCGTCAATGAGCAGTTCTTC. Translation gives CASSLGAGGPVNEQFF. The chain recombines TRBV5-1 with TRBJ2-1; 9 bases are a match to TRBD2. This CDR3 is built from 16 residues. Germline CDR1 reads SGHRS; CDR2 reads YFSETQ. Trimming removed 0 bases from V and 6 bases from J; junction bases left unmatched: 7. Drawing the rest from reference TRBV5-1 and TRBJ2-1, the complete variable domain is KAGVTQTPRYLIKTRGQQVTLSCSPISGHRSVSWYQQTPGQGLQFLFEYFSETQRNKGNFPGRFSGRQFSNSRSEMNVSTLELGDSALYLCASSLGAGGPVNEQFFGPGTRLTVL.

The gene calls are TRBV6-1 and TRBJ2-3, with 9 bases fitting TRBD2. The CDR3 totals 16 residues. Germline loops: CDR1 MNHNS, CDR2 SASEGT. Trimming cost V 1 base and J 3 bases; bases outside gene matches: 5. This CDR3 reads CASSEGAGGPTDTQYF. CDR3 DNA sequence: TGTGCCAGCAGTGAAGGGGCGGGAGGGCCGACAGATACGCAGTATTTT.

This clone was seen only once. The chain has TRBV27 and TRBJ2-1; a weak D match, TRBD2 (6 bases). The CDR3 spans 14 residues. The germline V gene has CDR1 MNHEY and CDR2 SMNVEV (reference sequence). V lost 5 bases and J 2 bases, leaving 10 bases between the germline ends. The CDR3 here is CASSSGGPYNEQFF. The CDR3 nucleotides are TGTGCCAGCAGTAGCGGAGGGCCCTACAATGAGCAGTTCTTC.

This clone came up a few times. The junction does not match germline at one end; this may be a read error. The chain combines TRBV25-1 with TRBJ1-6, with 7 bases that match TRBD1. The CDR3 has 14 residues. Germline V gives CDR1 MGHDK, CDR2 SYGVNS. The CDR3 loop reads CASGEYRGLSPLHF. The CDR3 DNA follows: TGTGCCAGCGGTGAATACAGGGGATTATCACCCCTCCACTTT.

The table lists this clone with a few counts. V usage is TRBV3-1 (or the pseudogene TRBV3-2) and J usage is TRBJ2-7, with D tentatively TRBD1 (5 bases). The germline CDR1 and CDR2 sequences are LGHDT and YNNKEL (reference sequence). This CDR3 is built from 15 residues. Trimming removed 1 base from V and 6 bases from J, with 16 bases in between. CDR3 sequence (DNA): TGTGCCAGCAGCCAAGGGGGCAGGCTGGGGCTCGAGCAGTACTTC. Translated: CASSQGGRLGLEQYF.

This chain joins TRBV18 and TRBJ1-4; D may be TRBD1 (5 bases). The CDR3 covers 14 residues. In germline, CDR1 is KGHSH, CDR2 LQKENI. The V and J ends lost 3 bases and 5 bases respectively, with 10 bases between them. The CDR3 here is CASSPGLDNEKLFF. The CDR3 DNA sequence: TGTGCCAGCTCACCGGGGCTAGACAATGAAAAACTGTTTTTT.

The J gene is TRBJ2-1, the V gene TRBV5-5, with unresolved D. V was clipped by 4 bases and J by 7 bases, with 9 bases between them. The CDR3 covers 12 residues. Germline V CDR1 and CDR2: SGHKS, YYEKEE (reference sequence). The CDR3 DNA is TGTGCCAGCAGCCTACTTGTTAATGAGCAGTTCTTC. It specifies CASSLLVNEQFF.

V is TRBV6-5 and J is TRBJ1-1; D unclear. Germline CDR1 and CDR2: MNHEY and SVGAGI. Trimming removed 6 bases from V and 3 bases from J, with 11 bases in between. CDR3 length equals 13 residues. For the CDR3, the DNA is TGTGCCAGCAGCCAGAGGCTCTACACTGAAGCTTTCTTT. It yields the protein CASSQRLYTEAFF.

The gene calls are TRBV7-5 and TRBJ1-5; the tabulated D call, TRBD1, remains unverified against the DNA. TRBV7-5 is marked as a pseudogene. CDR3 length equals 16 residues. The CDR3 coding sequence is TGTGCCAGAAGCTCCCAAATACAGGGGGCAGGGCAGCCCCAGCATTTT. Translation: CARSSQIQGAGQPQHF.

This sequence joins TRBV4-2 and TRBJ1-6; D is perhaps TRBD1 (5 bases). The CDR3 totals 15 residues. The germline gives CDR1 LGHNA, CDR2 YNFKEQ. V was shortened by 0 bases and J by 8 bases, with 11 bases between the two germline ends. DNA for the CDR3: TGTGCCAGCAGCCAAGATTTCAGGGTCGATTCACCCCTCCACTTT. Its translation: CASSQDFRVDSPLHF.

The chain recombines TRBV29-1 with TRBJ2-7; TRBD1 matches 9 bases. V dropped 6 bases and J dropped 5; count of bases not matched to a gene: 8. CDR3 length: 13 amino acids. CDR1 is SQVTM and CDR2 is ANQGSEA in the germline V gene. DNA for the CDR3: TGCAGCGTCACCCCGTGGGACAGGGACGAGCAGTACTTC. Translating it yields CSVTPWDRDEQYF.

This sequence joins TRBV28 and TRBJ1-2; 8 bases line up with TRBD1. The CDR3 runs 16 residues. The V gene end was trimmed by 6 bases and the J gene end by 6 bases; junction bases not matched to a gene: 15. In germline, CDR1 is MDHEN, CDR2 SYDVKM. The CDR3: CASSGTGEMGVNGYTF. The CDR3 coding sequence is TGTGCCAGCAGCGGGACAGGAGAGATGGGGGTTAATGGCTACACCTTC.

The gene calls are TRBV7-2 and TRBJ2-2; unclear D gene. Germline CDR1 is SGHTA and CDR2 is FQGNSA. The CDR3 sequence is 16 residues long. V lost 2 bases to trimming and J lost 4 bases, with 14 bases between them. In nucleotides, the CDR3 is TGTGCCAGCAGCTTACCGTCGGTCTCTGGCACCGGGGAGCTGTTTTTT. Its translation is CASSLPSVSGTGELFF.

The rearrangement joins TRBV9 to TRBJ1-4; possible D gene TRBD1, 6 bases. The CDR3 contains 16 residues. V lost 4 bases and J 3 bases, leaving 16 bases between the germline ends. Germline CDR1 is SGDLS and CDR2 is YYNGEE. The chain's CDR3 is CASSPGAGVANEKLFF. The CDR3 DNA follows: TGTGCCAGCAGCCCCGGGGCAGGGGTGGCTAATGAAAAACTGTTTTTT.

The CDR3 reads CASSPWFISDYGYTF. The CDR3 DNA follows: TGTGCCAGCAGTCCATGGTTTATTTCGGACTATGGCTACACCTTC. This chain connects TRBV27 to TRBJ1-2; D ambiguous. Germline V gene sequence: CDR1 MNHEY, CDR2 SMNVEV (reference sequence). The ends were cut back, 5 bases at V and 3 bases at J, with 16 bases in the middle. There are 15 residues in the CDR3.

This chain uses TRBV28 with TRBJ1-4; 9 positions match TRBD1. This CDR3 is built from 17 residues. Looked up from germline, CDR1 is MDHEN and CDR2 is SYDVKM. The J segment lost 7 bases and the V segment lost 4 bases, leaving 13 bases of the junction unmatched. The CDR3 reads CASSSWGQGRRGEKLFF. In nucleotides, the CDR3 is TGTGCCAGCAGTTCCTGGGGACAGGGCAGAAGAGGTGAAAAACTGTTTTTT.

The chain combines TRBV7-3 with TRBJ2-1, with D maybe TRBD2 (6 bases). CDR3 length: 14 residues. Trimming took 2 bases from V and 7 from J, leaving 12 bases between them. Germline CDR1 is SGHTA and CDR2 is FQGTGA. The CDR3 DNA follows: TGTGCCAGCAGCTTATACGGGGGAAGGAATGAGCAGTTCTTC. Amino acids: CASSLYGGRNEQFF.

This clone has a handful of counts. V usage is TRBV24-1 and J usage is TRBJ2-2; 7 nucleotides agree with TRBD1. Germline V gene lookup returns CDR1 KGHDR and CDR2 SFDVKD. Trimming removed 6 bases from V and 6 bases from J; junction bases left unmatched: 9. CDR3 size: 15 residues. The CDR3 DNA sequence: TGTGCCACCAGTTCTAACGGACAGGACGCCGGGGAGCTGTTTTTT. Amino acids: CATSSNGQDAGELFF.